A selection of T cell receptor beta chains follows, all from one sample in a study of T cell repertoires in cytomegalovirus infection. Their antigens remain unidentified. One entry per CDR3 protein results from TCRdb running MiXCR on the reads. The sample records approximately 990,000 distinct CDR3 sequences, around 31% being singletons. The source was cultured CD8+ T cells from PBMCs, collected from culture after CMV antigen stimulation. These receptors all come from a human donor in good health (CMV status not recorded). Some clones in this sample may be carry-over from other donors' samples. The CDR3 runs from the conserved cysteine through the conserved F or W. Each record gives: J gene, V gene, CDR3 protein.

TRBJ2-1,TRBV7-9,CASSYTSGGPNEQFF
TRBJ2-1,TRBV6-2/TRBV6-3,CASSYLQAGGPGNEQFF
TRBJ2-5,TRBV27,CASSLSPKETQYF
TRBJ1-6,TRBV7-6,CASSRRTGEGNSPLHF
TRBJ1-1,TRBV5-6,CASSLGATKLLF
TRBJ1-1,TRBV4-1,CASSQVQGTGVEAFF
TRBJ2-3,TRBV7-2,CASSPWRSGTDTQYF
TRBJ1-2,TRBV6-1,CASSYAGQVYGYTF
TRBJ2-1,TRBV6-5,CASRKPRAAGGLYNEQFF
TRBJ1-1,TRBV12-3/TRBV12-4,CASSLSPEGTEAFF
TRBJ2-7,TRBV5-1,CASSPGEGPYEQYF
TRBJ1-4,TRBV7-2,CASSPKGATNEKLFF
TRBJ2-1,TRBV7-2,CASSRLVGSNEQFF
TRBJ2-3,TRBV12-5,CASGLSGADTQYF
TRBJ2-5,TRBV7-9,CATSGQGKETQYF
TRBJ2-7,TRBV27,CASSFKRSDEQYF
TRBJ1-2,TRBV2,CASSEAVTGQGMGLYGYTF
TRBJ2-1,TRBV4-3,CASSQEVGEGWNEQFF
TRBJ2-2,TRBV7-9,CASSYRGGSTGELFF
TRBJ2-2,TRBV6-2/TRBV6-3,CASSYSVGGGAFAGELFF
TRBJ2-7,TRBV3-1,CASSQVVRTFPYEQYF
TRBJ1-5,TRBV27,CASSRKDRVDQPQHF
TRBJ1-4,TRBV29-1,CSVIGSGEKLFF
TRBJ2-7,TRBV23-1,CASSPKRINQRTSYEQYF
TRBJ1-2,TRBV14,CASSQDRRGTGGYTF
TRBJ2-3,TRBV24-1,CATSDRAYTDTQYF
TRBJ2-4,TRBV5-1,CASSSWQGEAKNIQYF
TRBJ1-1,TRBV27,CASSFGHEAFF
TRBJ1-6,TRBV28,CASSLFAYNSPLHF
TRBJ2-1,TRBV24-1,CATEPGPKRNEQFF
TRBJ2-7,TRBV12-3/TRBV12-4,CASSLQVVYEQYF
TRBJ1-2,TRBV12-3/TRBV12-4,CASSSLLNRGEGYTF
TRBJ2-2,TRBV19,CASSMTGHTGELFF
TRBJ1-1,TRBV12-5,CASGLVQGEAFF
TRBJ2-6,TRBV6-5,CASSHVAETGANVLTF
TRBJ1-2,TRBV28,CASSARTGGANGYTF
TRBJ2-7,TRBV11-1,CASSSPGGEQYF
TRBJ1-1,TRBV10-3,CAISESTYSSTEAFF
TRBJ2-3,TRBV20-1,CSARERGEHKKQYF
TRBJ1-3,TRBV6-1,CASSEDGGAGNTIYF
TRBJ2-1,TRBV4-2,CASSPGVGGPEQFF
TRBJ2-5,TRBV7-2,CASSLTSGGKTQYF
TRBJ1-1,TRBV7-2,CANSLVGGMNTEAFF
TRBJ1-1,TRBV9,CASSAPLQGTNTEAFF
TRBJ1-1,TRBV4-1,CASSQWVGYEAFF
TRBJ2-7,TRBV28,CASSPPAGGPPEQYF
TRBJ2-7,TRBV7-9,CASSPIGHFYEQYF
TRBJ1-6,TRBV27,CASTGHLDSPLHF
TRBJ2-2,TRBV19,CASSAGGLAGGLTGELFF
TRBJ2-2,TRBV7-3,CASSYTGANTGELFF
TRBJ2-1,TRBV27,CASSPSEPNSYNEQFF
TRBJ2-3,TRBV6-2/TRBV6-3,CASRSGILSQTTSTDTQYF
TRBJ1-1,TRBV6-2/TRBV6-3,CASSYGGGWTEAFF
TRBJ1-2,TRBV29-1,CSAETGTDYGYTF
TRBJ2-3,TRBV10-3,CAIKELRTDTQYF